The clone carrying this TCR beta chain has more than one count but fewer than ten. Its antigen remains unknown. Trimming took 5 bases from V and 0 from J; bases not matched to a gene: 4. The CDR3 extends over 14 amino acids. The V gene's germline CDR1 is SGHDN and CDR2 FVKESK. The data derive from a study of T cell responses to AZD1222 COVID-19 vaccine. Sequencing used immunoSEQ multiplex PCR; TCRdb keeps in-frame clones, though not all of them. The sample holds 140,000 to 150,000 clones, around 90% seen once. General observations from the study: At 160-218 and 743-854, vaccine-associated CD4 TCRs were dominant, and they spanned spike. Just a handful of people given AZD1222 tested seropositive at baseline. Nearly half of spike-specific TCRs reportedly go after variant regions that carry no mutations. Without day 14 samples, only post-peak T cell repertoires were studied.

This chain uses TRBV14 with TRBJ2-7; 7 nucleotides line up with TRBD1. The material sequenced was peripheral blood, taken 28 days after the second dose of the MenACWY control vaccine. The TCR originated in an adult who received the MenACWY meningococcal vaccine as a control. The CDR3 loop is CASSSGQISYEQYF. The CDR3 DNA is TGTGCCAGCAGCTCGGGACAGATCTCCTACGAGCAGTACTTC.